Sequencing of this TCR beta chain was carried out in a study of early T cells in non-severe SARS-CoV-2 infection. Study background: Sequenced bulk RNA came from whole blood that was unsorted, and chains were unpaired.

The TCR library protocol attached unique molecular identifiers to the individual cDNA molecules. Each CDR3 protein is one row after TCRdb ran MiXCR on the 5' RACE reads. The table has tens of thousands of distinct CDR3 sequences, around 3.9% seen once. This clonotype was counted between two and nine times. Its specificity is not known. CDR3 length: 17 amino acids. Germline-derived CDR1 and CDR2 are SGHTA and FQGNSA. Trimming shortened V by 1 base and J by 3 bases, and 18 bases separated the two germline ends. Study-wide points: Matches to VDJdb favored anti-spike CD8 responses and missed private and CD4 specificities.

Source material: whole blood. The chain carries TRBV7-2 and TRBJ1-2, with a tentative D call TRBD1 (6 bases). The sequence was collected from an adult who was a healthcare worker with PCR-confirmed SARS-CoV-2 infection or an uninfected control (not recorded which). CDR3 amino acids: CASSLDSLKGQHYGYTF. CDR3 DNA: TGTGCCAGCAGCTTAGATTCTCTTAAAGGACAGCACTATGGCTACACCTTC. Full variable domain (rest looked up from reference TRBV7-2 and TRBJ1-2): GAGVSQSPSNKVTEKGKDVELRCDPISGHTALYWYRQSLGQGLEFLIYFQGNSAPDKSGLPSDRFSAERTGGSVSTLTIQRTQQEDSAVYLCASSLDSLKGQHYGYTFGSGTRLTVV.